Listed below are T cell receptor beta chains from one sample, sequenced in a study of early T cells in non-severe SARS-CoV-2 infection. One entry per CDR3 protein, called by TCRdb with MiXCR from the 5' RACE reads. The table includes about 40,000 distinct CDR3 sequences, 5% to 5.5% detected once. The sample in question was whole blood, obtained at baseline. These TCRs come from an adult who was a healthcare worker with PCR-confirmed SARS-CoV-2 infection or an uninfected control (not recorded which). CDR3s include the opening cysteine and the closing phenylalanine or tryptophan. The D gene is left open where the match is weak. Where a row states a size, it is once, few, many or the class of an expanded clone; other rows omit it.

V gene	clone size	J gene	D gene	CDR3 protein	CDR3 DNA
TRBV11-2	few	TRBJ2-5	TRBD1	CASSLGQGVGETQYF	TGTGCCAGCAGCTTGGGACAGGGGGTTGGAGAGACCCAGTACTTC
TRBV6-5	many	TRBJ2-1	NA	CASSRSSAPGNEQFF	TGTGCCAGCAGTCGATCTAGCGCCCCCGGCAATGAGCAGTTCTTC
TRBV5-1	NA	TRBJ1-1	TRBD1	CASSRDRGWIEAFF	TGCGCCAGCAGCCGGGACAGGGGTTGGATTGAAGCTTTCTTT
TRBV28	NA	TRBJ2-3	NA	CASRGLFTDTQYF	TGTGCCAGCAGGGGACTCTTCACAGATACGCAGTATTTT
TRBV11-2	many	TRBJ1-4	TRBD1	CASAGGRNEKLFF	TGTGCCAGCGCAGGGGGGCGGAATGAAAAACTGTTTTTT
TRBV7-9	many	TRBJ1-6	NA	CASSAGTLSYNSPLHF	TGTGCCAGCAGCGCCGGGACTCTCTCCTATAATTCACCCCTCCACTTT
TRBV20-1	many	TRBJ2-1	TRBD1	CSAAAGTGTYNEQFF	TGCAGTGCCGCAGCCGGGACAGGGACCTACAATGAGCAGTTCTTC
TRBV24-1	many	TRBJ1-5	NA	CATSDRVNQPQHF	TGTGCCACCAGTGACAGGGTCAATCAGCCCCAGCATTTT
TRBV7-9	many	TRBJ2-3	NA	CASSANSVSDTQYF	TGTGCCAGCAGCGCAAACAGTGTTTCAGATACGCAGTATTTT
TRBV20-1	few	TRBJ2-7	NA	CSARALTPSYEQYF	TGCAGTGCTAGAGCCCTGACGCCGTCCTACGAGCAGTACTTC
TRBV7-9	many	TRBJ1-6	NA	CASSLVSSASSYNSPLHF	TGTGCCAGCAGCTTAGTCTCCAGCGCTAGCTCCTATAATTCACCCCTCCACTTT
TRBV7-3	many	TRBJ1-1	NA	CASSLGGGTEAFF	TGTGCCAGCAGCTTAGGTGGGGGCACTGAAGCTTTCTTT
TRBV11-2	NA	TRBJ1-3	NA	CASSLAGSQPRDF	TGTGCCAGCAGCTTAGCGGGTTCTCAACCTCGGGATTTT
TRBV29-1	few	TRBJ1-1	NA	CSVDPTGTYTEAFF	TGCAGCGTTGACCCGACAGGAACCTACACTGAAGCTTTCTTT
TRBV4-1	many	TRBJ2-2	NA	CASSSPNGGELFF	TGCGCCAGCAGCAGTCCTAACGGCGGGGAGCTGTTTTTT
TRBV12-3/TRBV12-4	many	TRBJ2-1	NA	CASSLAGVSYNEQFF	TGTGCCAGCAGTTTAGCGGGAGTCTCCTACAATGAGCAGTTCTTC
TRBV11-2	many	TRBJ2-7	NA	CASSLAAVNHEQYF	TGTGCCAGCAGCTTAGCGGCAGTGAACCACGAGCAGTACTTC
TRBV6-5	many	TRBJ1-3	NA	CASTRGATDTIYF	TGTGCCAGTACCCGTGGGGCAACGGACACCATATATTTT
TRBV18	many	TRBJ2-5	TRBD2	CASSPPREGQETQYF	TGTGCCAGCTCACCACCGAGGGAGGGGCAAGAGACCCAGTACTTC
TRBV12-3/TRBV12-4	many	TRBJ2-4	TRBD2	CASSLGAGEAKNIQYF	TGTGCCAGCAGTCTGGGAGCGGGAGAGGCCAAAAACATTCAGTACTTC
TRBV6-6	many	TRBJ2-3	NA	CASSYIASGTDTQYF	TGTGCCAGCAGTTACATCGCCAGCGGGACAGATACGCAGTATTTT
TRBV6-5	many	TRBJ1-5	NA	CASSETISANQPQHF	TGTGCCAGCAGCGAGACAATTAGCGCAAATCAGCCCCAGCATTTT
TRBV19	few	TRBJ2-7	TRBD2	CASSHVRTSGGYEQYF	TGTGCCAGTAGCCATGTCCGGACTAGCGGGGGATACGAGCAGTACTTC
TRBV18	few	TRBJ2-1	NA	CASSRKGPPSYNEQFF	TGTGCCAGCTCCCGTAAAGGGCCACCGTCGTACAATGAGCAGTTCTTC
TRBV18	many	TRBJ2-7	TRBD1	CASSPDRGAYEQYF	TGTGCCAGCTCTCCGGACAGGGGAGCCTACGAGCAGTACTTC
TRBV7-2	many	TRBJ2-5	TRBD1	CASSWWTGQETQYF	TGTGCCAGCAGCTGGTGGACAGGGCAAGAGACCCAGTACTTC
TRBV7-7	many	TRBJ2-1	NA	CASSLALEGEQFF	TGTGCTAGCAGCTTAGCGCTGGAAGGTGAGCAGTTCTTC
TRBV19	many	TRBJ2-6	NA	CASSAGGTAGANVLTF	TGTGCCAGTAGTGCCGGAGGAACAGCTGGGGCCAACGTCCTGACTTTC
TRBV11-3	many	TRBJ2-3	NA	CASSLEGYRAGADTQYF	TGTGCCAGCAGCTTAGAGGGCTACCGAGCCGGGGCAGATACGCAGTATTTT
TRBV18	NA	TRBJ2-1	NA	CASSPPASSYNEQIF	TGTGCCAGCTCACCCCCGGCTAGCTCCTACAATGAGCAGATCTTC
TRBV10-2	medium-sized	TRBJ1-5	NA	CASSESGVSNQPQHF	TGCGCCAGCAGTGAATCAGGGGTAAGCAATCAGCCCCAGCATTTT